A single sample is the source of the 2 T cell receptor beta chains below, sequenced in a study of OX40 agonist ivuxolimab in advanced cancers. Libraries were prepared through the immunoSEQ multiplex PCR assay. Held by TCRdb, this immuneACCESS table contains in-frame sequences only and omits some clones. Under half of the omission traces to an unresolved V gene where checked; the cause of the rest is unknown. The sample table lists fewer than 130,000 clones, about 92% of them with a count of one. 0.27% of the sample goes to the ten largest clones. Material: CD4+ or CD8+ T cells sorted from blood, obtained in a trial of the OX40 agonist ivuxolimab. These receptors originate from an adult with an advanced solid tumor such as melanoma, head and neck, liver or kidney cancer.

This clone has only a few counts. Distinct nucleotide sequences in the sample also encode this CDR3. The chain joins TRBV27 to TRBJ2-5; D is unclear. This CDR3 is 14 amino acids long. V was cut by 3 bases and J by 2 bases, with 10 bases left in between. CDR1 and CDR2 (germline): MNHEY, SMNVEV (reference sequence). CDR3: CASSFRVSQETQYF. DNA for the CDR3: TGTGCCAGCAGTTTTAGAGTCTCTCAAGAGACCCAGTACTTC.

CDR3 nucleotides: TGTGCCAGCAGGGGCGGACAGGGGGCGACCTATGGCTACACCTTC. This codes for CASRGGQGATYGYTF. V gene TRBV6-6 combines with J gene TRBJ1-2; 11 bases are a match to TRBD1. The CDR3 has 15 amino acids. Germline V gene sequence: CDR1 MNHNY, CDR2 SVGAGI (reference sequence). Unmatched junction bases numbered 7, after V lost 6 bases and J lost 4 bases.